These T cell receptor beta chains were read from a single sample in a study of technical replicates of blood from a handful of donors. Clones were read by immunoSEQ multiplex PCR, and TCRdb kept only the in-frame ones, dropping some. The sample contains some 60,000 clones, 89% of which appear only once. The sample was PBMCs. The receptors were gathered from a human donor in good health. Some clones in this sample may be carry-over from other donors' samples. CDR3s include the opening cysteine and the closing phenylalanine or tryptophan. Fields, in order: V gene, J gene, D gene, CDR3 length, clone size, CDR3 protein, CDR3 DNA. The D gene is left open where the match is weak. Clone sizes are given selectively: once, few, many, or a class where the clone is expanded.

>TRBV9|TRBJ1-5|NA|12|NA
CASGQASQPQHF
TGTGCCAGCGGTCAAGCGTCCCAGCCCCAGCATTTT
>TRBV6-1|TRBJ1-6|TRBD1|15|NA
CASTTGTERNSPLHF
TGTGCCAGCACCACTGGGACAGAGAGAAATTCACCCCTCCACTTT
>TRBV5-5|TRBJ1-4|NA|14|NA
CASSFRATNEKLFF
TGTGCCAGCAGCTTCAGGGCAACTAATGAAAAACTGTTTTTT
>TRBV10-3|TRBJ1-3|NA|14|NA
CAISGTGSGNTIYF
TGTGCCATCAGTGGCACAGGGTCTGGAAACACCATATATTTT
>TRBV4-3|TRBJ2-3|TRBD2|15|NA
CASSSSGGAADTQYF
TGCGCCAGCAGCTCGAGCGGGGGGGCGGCAGATACGCAGTATTTT
>TRBV2|TRBJ1-2|TRBD1|16|once
CASRKQGQLTFYGYTF
TGTGCCAGCAGGAAACAGGGACAGCTAACCTTCTATGGCTACACCTTC
>TRBV29-1|TRBJ1-2|TRBD1|13|once
CSVVGTGVYGYTF
TGCAGCGTTGTTGGGACAGGGGTTTATGGCTACACCTTC
>TRBV7-6|TRBJ2-1|TRBD2|16|NA
CASSFQTSGIYNEQFF
TGTGCCAGCAGCTTCCAGACTAGCGGGATCTACAATGAGCAGTTCTTC
>TRBV7-9|TRBJ1-6|NA|15|NA
CASRSNRVNNSPLHF
TGTGCCAGCAGGTCAAACAGGGTTAATAATTCACCCCTCCACTTT
>TRBV5-4|TRBJ1-2|TRBD1|14|NA
CASSLGNRGFGYTF
TGTGCCAGCAGCTTGGGTAACAGGGGATTCGGCTACACCTTC
>TRBV5-5|TRBJ1-2|TRBD1|16|NA
CASSWGSGQGNYGYTF
TGTGCCAGCAGCTGGGGGTCGGGACAGGGGAACTATGGCTACACCTTC
>TRBV5-1|TRBJ2-2|NA|14|NA
CASSWTRGTGELFF
TGCGCCAGCAGCTGGACCCGGGGCACCGGGGAGCTGTTTTTT
>TRBV9|TRBJ2-7|TRBD2|15|once
CASSYSGSTGYEQYF
TGTGCCAGCAGCTATAGCGGGAGTACGGGCTACGAGCAGTACTTC
>TRBV7-2|TRBJ2-2|NA|13|NA
CASSFRVPGELFF
TGTGCCAGCAGCTTCCGGGTCCCCGGGGAGCTGTTTTTT
>TRBV2|TRBJ2-2|TRBD2|15|NA
CASSETAGGTGELFF
TGTGCCAGCAGTGAAACGGCGGGAGGCACCGGGGAGCTGTTTTTT
>TRBV5-1|TRBJ1-2|TRBD1|14|NA
CASGLRSRGLGYTF
TGCGCCAGCGGGCTTAGGTCGAGGGGGCTGGGCTACACCTTC
>TRBV11-2|TRBJ1-6|NA|14|NA
CASSINQGNSPLHF
TGTGCCAGCAGCATAAACCAGGGGAATTCACCCCTCCACTTT
>TRBV6-1|TRBJ1-5|NA|15|NA
CASSEATGGIKPQHF
TGTGCCAGCAGTGAAGCGACAGGAGGTATCAAGCCCCAGCATTTT
>TRBV30|TRBJ2-4|NA|12|NA
CALRVSKNIQYF
TGTGCCCTCCGGGTATCCAAAAACATTCAGTACTTC
>TRBV4-3|TRBJ2-4|NA|15|NA
CASSRERLAKNIQYF
TGCGCCAGCAGCCGCGAGAGATTAGCCAAAAACATTCAGTACTTC
>TRBV7-6|TRBJ1-6|NA|14|NA
CASSSGQRNSPLHF
TGTGCCAGCAGCTCCGGACAGCGAAATTCACCCCTCCACTTT
>TRBV10-1|TRBJ2-2|NA|20|NA
CASIPTGGRPLGTNTGELFF
TGCGCCAGCATTCCAACGGGCGGGCGCCCTTTGGGGACGAACACCGGGGAGCTGTTTTTT
>TRBV4-2|TRBJ2-3|TRBD2|17|NA
CASSPGESSGGADTQYF
TGTGCCAGCAGCCCCGGGGAGAGTAGCGGGGGGGCAGATACGCAGTATTTT
>TRBV10-3|TRBJ2-2|NA|16|NA
CAISESARGSTGELFF
TGTGCCATCAGTGAGTCGGCGAGGGGGAGCACCGGGGAGCTGTTTTTT
>TRBV9|TRBJ2-1|TRBD1|13|NA
CASSVRGQNEQFF
TGTGCCAGCAGCGTAAGGGGGCAAAATGAGCAGTTCTTC
>TRBV2|TRBJ2-7|TRBD1|14|NA
CASSRQGADYEQYF
TGTGCCAGCAGCCGACAGGGAGCCGACTACGAGCAGTACTTC
>TRBV7-2|TRBJ2-7|TRBD2|15|few
CASSLEWGGTTVQYF
TGTGCCAGCAGCTTAGAGTGGGGCGGGACTACCGTGCAGTACTTC
>TRBV6-1|TRBJ2-5|TRBD2|15|NA
CAGRTAGGGQETQYF
TGTGCCGGCCGCACAGCGGGAGGGGGGCAAGAGACCCAGTACTTC
>TRBV7-9|TRBJ2-1|NA|12|NA
CASSPNHEVQFF
TGTGCCAGCAGCCCCAATCATGAGGTGCAGTTCTTC
>TRBV5-1|TRBJ2-7|TRBD1|14|NA
CASSPDRLSYEQYF
TGCGCCAGCAGCCCGGACAGGCTTTCCTACGAGCAGTACTTC
>TRBV7-8|TRBJ2-1|NA|13|NA
CASSPPEYHEQFF
TGTGCCAGCAGCCCCCCCGAGTATCATGAGCAGTTCTTC
>TRBV6-6|TRBJ1-4|TRBD1|15|NA
CARRGQGIQNEKLFF
TGTGCCAGGCGAGGACAGGGGATTCAAAATGAAAAACTGTTTTTT
>TRBV9|TRBJ2-3|NA|13|NA
CASSGHEADTQYF
TGTGCCAGCAGCGGCCATGAGGCAGATACGCAGTATTTT
>TRBV5-1|TRBJ2-1|TRBD2|14|NA
CASSLGLAFTEQFF
TGCGCCAGCAGCTTGGGACTAGCGTTCACTGAGCAGTTCTTC
>TRBV9|TRBJ1-4|NA|14|NA
CASSPGRGGEKLFF
TGTGCCAGCAGCCCCGGTAGGGGAGGTGAAAAACTGTTTTTT
>TRBV6-1|TRBJ2-3|TRBD1|12|NA
CANGQGRDTQYF
TGTGCCAACGGACAGGGGCGGGATACGCAGTATTTT
>TRBV7-2|TRBJ1-2|NA|14|NA
CASARGGSNYGYTF
TGTGCCAGCGCAAGGGGAGGGAGCAACTATGGCTACACCTTC
>TRBV6-6|TRBJ2-3|NA|13|NA
CASNFRGSDTQYF
TGTGCCAGCAACTTCAGGGGTTCAGATACGCAGTATTTT
>TRBV4-3|TRBJ2-7|NA|16|NA
CASSQDVREKRDEQYF
TGCGCCAGCAGCCAAGATGTACGGGAAAAAAGGGACGAGCAGTACTTC
>TRBV5-8|TRBJ2-5|TRBD1|15|NA
CASSQTGPRGLSQYF
TGTGCCAGCAGCCAAACCGGACCGAGGGGGCTCTCCCAGTACTTC
>TRBV11-2|TRBJ1-6|NA|15|NA
CASSLVYAGNSPLHF
TGTGCCAGCAGCTTAGTTTACGCCGGGAATTCACCCCTCCACTTT
>TRBV7-3|TRBJ1-1|NA|15|NA
CASSLRADGNTEAFF
TGTGCCAGCAGCTTGAGGGCGGACGGGAACACTGAAGCTTTCTTT
>TRBV4-1|TRBJ2-2|NA|13|NA
CASSPEVTGELFF
TGCGCCAGCAGCCCGGAGGTCACCGGGGAGCTGTTTTTT
>TRBV6-1|TRBJ2-1|NA|14|few
CASSEVGGLDEQFF
TGTGCCAGCAGTGAAGTCGGGGGGCTCGATGAGCAGTTCTTC
>TRBV2|TRBJ2-5|NA|12|NA
CASSEIKRTQYF
TGTGCCAGCAGTGAGATAAAGCGTACCCAGTACTTC
>TRBV7-3|TRBJ2-1|TRBD2|12|NA
CASQLGGGEQFF
TGTGCCAGCCAGCTCGGGGGGGGTGAGCAGTTCTTC
>TRBV5-6|TRBJ2-7|NA|14|NA
CASSLRPGRNEQYF
TGTGCCAGCAGCTTGCGGCCAGGGAGGAACGAGCAGTACTTC
>TRBV7-9|TRBJ1-4|NA|16|NA
CASSLGFRGSNEKLFF
TGTGCCAGCAGCTTAGGATTTCGGGGATCTAATGAAAAACTGTTTTTT
>TRBV4-3|TRBJ1-4|TRBD1|15|NA
CASSQAGGQHEKLFF
TGCGCCAGCAGCCAGGCGGGGGGACAGCATGAAAAACTGTTTTTT